The 26 T cell receptor beta chains below were found in one sample sequenced in a study of blood T cell repertoires in COVID-19. Data came from immunoSEQ multiplex PCR; TCRdb stores just in-frame clones and leaves some out. The repertoire has 200,000 to 250,000 clones, 88% of them found once; the top ten carry roughly 14%. Input material: PBMCs or T cells enriched from blood (not recorded which). The source is a woman in her fifties or sixties with acute COVID-19.

The chain couples TRBV5-6 to TRBJ1-5; D is possibly TRBD1 (6 bases). The germline CDR1 and CDR2 sequences are SGHDT and YYEEEE. The CDR3 length is 16 residues. Trimming pared 0 bases from V and 5 bases from J, leaving 15 bases between. CDR3 in amino acids: CASSLAWGLGDQPQHF. The DNA for the CDR3 is TGTGCCAGCAGCTTGGCCTGGGGGCTGGGGGATCAGCCCCAGCATTTT.

This chain joins TRBV6-2 or TRBV6-3 and TRBJ2-5; TRBD2 agrees at 7 bases. This CDR3 is 15 amino acids long. The germline V gene has CDR1 MNHEY and CDR2 SVGEGT. V dropped 2 bases and J dropped 4; count of bases not matched to a gene: 7. This chain's CDR3 is CASSYGGGAAETQYF. CDR3 DNA: TGTGCCAGCAGTTACGGGGGGGGAGCGGCAGAGACCCAGTACTTC.

This clone has a handful of counts. This chain connects TRBV13 to TRBJ2-7, with TRBD1 identical over 8 bases. Trimming took 4 bases from V and 6 from J; bases not matched to a gene: 11. Germline V gene data show CDR1 as PRHDT and CDR2 as FYEKMQ (reference sequence). The CDR3 covers 15 residues. The CDR3 sequence: CASSSSLRGQSEQYF. DNA of the CDR3: TGTGCCAGCAGCTCCAGCCTCAGGGGGCAAAGCGAGCAGTACTTC.

The chain has TRBV30 and TRBJ2-3; perhaps TRBD1 as D (5 bases). The CDR3 consists of 13 residues. With 4 bases removed from V and 4 bases from J, the gap between germline ends came to 12 bases. Germline V lookup: CDR1 GTSNPN, CDR2 SVGIG (reference sequence). The CDR3 protein is CAWNRNSADTQYF. The DNA of the CDR3 is TGTGCCTGGAACAGGAACTCGGCAGATACGCAGTATTTT.

The V gene is TRBV20-1, the J gene TRBJ2-1; D not resolved. The germline gives CDR1 DFQATT, CDR2 SNEGSKA (reference sequence). The CDR3 is made up of 16 amino acids. V lost 3 bases and J lost 3, with 18 bases in between. The CDR3 coding sequence is TGCAGTGCTAGTTCGCGCGGCGGTTACCACTACAATGAGCAGTTCTTC. Residues: CSASSRGGYHYNEQFF.

The V gene is TRBV27, the J gene TRBJ1-2; D gene ambiguous. Trimming pared 5 bases from V and 5 bases from J, leaving 9 bases between. Germline CDR1 MNHEY, CDR2 SMNVEV (reference sequence). The CDR3 loop spans 12 amino acids. Here the CDR3 reads CASSRGGYGYTF. Written as DNA, the CDR3 is TGTGCCAGCAGTCGAGGCGGTTATGGCTACACCTTC.

V is TRBV19 and J is TRBJ1-1; 9 positions match TRBD1. CDR1 and CDR2 from the germline V gene are LNHDA and SQIVND (reference sequence). The CDR3 contains 17 residues. The ends lost 2 bases at V and 1 base at J; junction bases unmatched: 8. CDR3 sequence (DNA): TGTGCCAGTAGTATAATCGGGACAGGGCTCTGGAACACTGAAGCTTTCTTT. Protein sequence: CASSIIGTGLWNTEAFF.

V gene TRBV28 combines with J gene TRBJ1-1; 7 bases match TRBD1. The trim removed 3 bases at V and 0 bases at J, leaving 1 base unmatched. CDR3 size: 14 residues. The germline V gene has CDR1 MDHEN and CDR2 SYDVKM. The chain's CDR3 is CASSLTGMNTEAFF. CDR3 nucleotides: TGTGCCAGCAGTTTGACAGGGATGAACACTGAAGCTTTCTTT.

J is TRBJ1-1 and V is TRBV20-1; D uncertain. CDR1 and CDR2 from the germline V gene are DFQATT and SNEGSKA (reference sequence). CDR3 size: 11 residues. CDR3 sequence: CNAPMNTEAFF. The CDR3 nucleotides are TGCAACGCCCCTATGAACACTGAAGCTTTCTTT.

This clone showed up just once. The V gene is TRBV11-2, the J gene TRBJ2-1, with 10 positions matching TRBD2. The CDR3 length is 18 residues. Germline V gene data show CDR1 as SGHAT and CDR2 as FQNNGV. V dropped 1 base and J dropped 4; count of bases not matched to a gene: 10. The CDR3 here is CASSLVDETSGFYNEQFF. CDR3 bases: TGTGCCAGCAGCTTAGTCGACGAGACTAGCGGGTTTTACAATGAGCAGTTCTTC. Full variable domain (rest looked up from reference TRBV11-2 and TRBJ2-1): EAGVAQSPRYKIIEKRQSVAFWCNPISGHATLYWYQQILGQGPKLLIQFQNNGVVDDSQLPKDRFSAERLKGVDSTLKIQPAKLEDSAVYLCASSLVDETSGFYNEQFFGPGTRLTVL.

This clone was seen only once. The V and J genes are TRBV19 and TRBJ2-2; 7 bases map to TRBD2. Germline V lookup: CDR1 LNHDA, CDR2 SQIVND (reference sequence). V lost 3 bases, J lost 1 base, and 8 bases stayed unmatched. The CDR3 sequence is 17 residues long. CDR3 DNA: TGTGCCAGTAGTATCGATCCCCAGCGGGAGAACACCGGGGAGCTGTTTTTT. As protein: CASSIDPQRENTGELFF.

V and J are TRBV28 and TRBJ1-6; 9 nucleotides line up with TRBD1. V lost 4 bases and J lost 9; bases outside the gene matches: 10. Germline CDR1 is MDHEN and CDR2 is SYDVKM. This CDR3 has 16 amino acids. CDR3 DNA sequence: TGTGCCAGCAGTTCTTCCGGGACAGGGTTCAGTTCACCCCTCCACTTT. Protein sequence: CASSSSGTGFSSPLHF.

J is TRBJ2-5 and V is TRBV5-1, with D unresolved. The germline V gene has CDR1 SGHRS and CDR2 YFSETQ. The CDR3 length is 13 residues. The V and J ends lost 1 base and 3 bases respectively, with 7 bases between them. The CDR3 spells CASSLSPEETQYF. CDR3 DNA: TGCGCCAGCAGCTTGTCTCCAGAAGAGACCCAGTACTTC.

This rearrangement joins TRBV11-2 to TRBJ2-5; 11 positions agree with TRBD2. This CDR3 is built from 15 residues. V lost 6 bases and J lost 5; bases outside the gene matches: 8. The germline V gene encodes CDR1 SGHAT and CDR2 FQNNGV. In DNA form, the CDR3 reads TGTGCCAGCAGTACAATTCTAGCGGGAGGCGAGACCCAGTACTTC. It translates to CASSTILAGGETQYF.

The rearrangement uses TRBV7-9 and TRBJ1-1, with D tentatively TRBD1 (6 bases). The CDR3 sequence is 13 residues long. V gave up 3 bases and J gave up 8 bases, with 13 bases separating them. CDR1 is SEHNR, CDR2 FQNEAQ, per germline (reference sequence). The CDR3 nucleotides are TGTGCCAGCAGCTTTTTACAGGGCCAGGAAGCTTTCTTT. It is translated as CASSFLQGQEAFF.

V is TRBV7-6 and J is TRBJ2-3; 12 bases fit TRBD2. The CDR3 has 16 residues. With V trimmed by 6 bases and J by 3 bases, 7 bases remained unmatched. Germline CDR1 is SGHVS and CDR2 is FNYEAQ. CDR3 region: CASSPTSGSSTDTQYF. In DNA form, the CDR3 reads TGTGCCAGCAGTCCGACTAGCGGGAGCTCAACAGATACGCAGTATTTT.

This clone was seen a few times. This chain uses TRBV7-5 with TRBJ1-5; the tabulated D call, TRBD1, remains unverified against the DNA. TRBV7-5 is a pseudogene segment. The CDR3 consists of 21 residues. The CDR3 sequence: CVRSLETGQGEYFVSNQPQHF. CDR3 coding DNA: TGTGTCAGAAGCTTAGAGACGGGACAGGGGGAATACTTCGTTAGCAATCAGCCCCAGCATTTT.

The rearrangement joins TRBV4-1 to TRBJ2-3; 11 nucleotides match TRBD2. The V segment lost 3 bases and the J segment 1 base; nucleotides outside the gene matches: 6. Germline V CDR1 and CDR2: MGHRA, YSYEKL. The CDR3 is 17 amino acids. The CDR3: CASSQMTSGVGTDTQYF. In DNA form, the CDR3 reads TGCGCCAGCAGCCAGATGACTAGCGGGGTGGGCACAGATACGCAGTATTTT.

This chain joins TRBV7-8 and TRBJ2-2, with 9 positions matching TRBD1. Looked up from germline, CDR1 is SGHVS and CDR2 is FQNEAQ. V gave up 7 bases and J gave up 6 bases; unmatched junction bases: 6. The CDR3 is made up of 14 amino acids. Here the CDR3 reads CASTRDRVAGELFF. The CDR3 nucleotides are TGTGCCAGCACCAGGGACAGGGTTGCCGGGGAGCTGTTTTTT.

This chain connects TRBV7-3 to TRBJ1-2; D may be TRBD1 (5 bases). This CDR3 comprises 14 residues. Germline lookup yields CDR1 SGHTA and CDR2 FQGTGA. V lost 1 base to trimming and J lost 6 bases, with 12 bases between them. CDR3: CASSLNRAGDGYTF. The DNA of the CDR3 is TGTGCCAGCAGCTTAAACCGGGCGGGGGATGGCTACACCTTC.

The chain is built from TRBV6-5 and TRBJ2-7; D gene uncertain. V was trimmed by 0 bases and J by 0 bases, leaving 9 bases between them. This CDR3 has 15 amino acids. Germline V gene sequence: CDR1 MNHEY, CDR2 SVGAGI. CDR3 DNA: TGTGCCAGCAGTTACTCGACTCCTCACTCCTACGAGCAGTACTTC. This translates into CASSYSTPHSYEQYF.

The rearrangement links TRBV27 to TRBJ2-2; no clear D. The CDR3 is 13 amino acids. CDR1 and CDR2 from the germline V gene are MNHEY and SMNVEV (reference sequence). The V and J ends lost 6 bases and 5 bases respectively, with 10 bases between them. In nucleotides, the CDR3 is TGTGCCAGCAGCCCTACCCGAACCGGGGAGCTGTTTTTT. It translates to CASSPTRTGELFF.

The chain joins TRBV24-1 to TRBJ2-1, with D hard to call. This CDR3 spans 18 amino acids. The V gene's germline CDR1 is KGHDR and CDR2 SFDVKD. Trimming pared 0 bases from V and 0 bases from J, leaving 14 bases between. The CDR3 DNA sequence: TGTGCCACCAGTGATTTGCAGGCCCCTTTGAGCTCCTACAATGAGCAGTTCTTC. Translation gives CATSDLQAPLSSYNEQFF.

This chain uses TRBV7-2 with TRBJ2-7; 11 nucleotides align to TRBD2. V gave up 5 bases and J gave up 5 bases; unmatched junction bases: 5. Germline V gene lookup returns CDR1 SGHTA and CDR2 FQGNSA. The CDR3 has 14 residues. The CDR3, as DNA: TGTGCCAGCAGCCCTAGCGGGAGGAGGCACGAGCAGTACTTC. The encoded protein is CASSPSGRRHEQYF.

The chain links TRBV19 to TRBJ2-4; TRBD2 matches at 10 bases. CDR3 length: 19 amino acids. V was clipped by 5 bases and J by 0 bases; unmatched bases: 13. CDR1 and CDR2 from the germline V gene are LNHDA and SQIVND (reference sequence). CDR3 protein: CASSLRIAGGHLAKNIQYF. For the CDR3, the DNA is TGTGCCAGTAGTCTTCGTATAGCGGGAGGCCACCTAGCCAAAAACATTCAGTACTTC.

The V call is TRBV18, the J call TRBJ1-1, with D unresolved. V was shortened by 3 bases and J by 1 base, with 9 bases between the two germline ends. CDR1 and CDR2 from the germline V gene are KGHSH and LQKENI. The CDR3 extends over 14 amino acids. The DNA for the CDR3 is TGTGCCAGCTCACCCCGGGGTGGGAACACTGAAGCTTTCTTT. This encodes CASSPRGGNTEAFF.